This T cell receptor beta chain stems from a study of T cells in tumors after PD-1 blockade. In germline, CDR1 is SNHLY, CDR2 FYNNEI. V lost 5 bases, J lost 2 bases, and 6 bases lay in between. The CDR3 is made up of 12 amino acids. Clones were read by immunoSEQ multiplex PCR, and TCRdb kept only the in-frame ones, dropping some. Here the sample spans roughly 59,000 clones, roughly 75% being singletons. This clone turned up a few times. The TCR originated in a human donor with basal cell carcinoma. The sample in question was PBMCs, obtained before anti-PD-1 treatment. The V call is TRBV2, the J call TRBJ2-5, with a tentative D call TRBD2 (5 bases). Written as DNA, the CDR3 is TGTGCCAGCAGTCGGGAACAAGAGACCCAGTACTTC. It encodes CASSREQETQYF.